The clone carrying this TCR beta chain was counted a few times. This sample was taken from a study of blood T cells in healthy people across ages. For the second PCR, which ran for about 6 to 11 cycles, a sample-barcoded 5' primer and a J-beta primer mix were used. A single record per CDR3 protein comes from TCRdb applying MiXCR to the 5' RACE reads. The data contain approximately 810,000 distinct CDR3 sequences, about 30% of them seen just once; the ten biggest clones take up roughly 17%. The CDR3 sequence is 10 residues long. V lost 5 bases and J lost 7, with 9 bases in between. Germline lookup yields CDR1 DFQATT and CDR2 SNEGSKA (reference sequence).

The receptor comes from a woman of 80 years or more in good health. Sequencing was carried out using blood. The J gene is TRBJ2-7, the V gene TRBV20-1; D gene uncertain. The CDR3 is CSASIPEQYF. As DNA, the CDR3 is TGCAGTGCTTCCATCCCTGAGCAGTACTTC.